The 21 T cell receptor beta chains below come from one sample, sequenced in a study of blood T cell repertoires in COVID-19. TCRdb's table, derived via immunoSEQ multiplex PCR, lists solely in-frame clones and lacks some. The sample carries about 44,000 clones, 80% to 90% recorded once. The sample comprised peripheral blood. All receptors derive from a man in his sixties or seventies with active COVID-19.

The rearrangement links TRBV27 to TRBJ2-7; tentative D call: TRBD1 (5 bases). Trimming removed 2 bases from V and 7 bases from J, with 18 bases in between. The CDR3 is made up of 15 amino acids. Germline values: CDR1 MNHEY, CDR2 SMNVEV (reference sequence). CDR3 DNA sequence: TGTGCCAGCAGTTTACCCCCCGGTAGGGGCGAGGAGCAGTACTTC. Translation gives CASSLPPGRGEEQYF.

The chain couples TRBV19 to TRBJ2-3; TRBD1 matches 7 bases. Trimming took 6 bases from V and 2 from J; bases not matched to a gene: 11. Germline V gene lookup returns CDR1 LNHDA and CDR2 SQIVND (reference sequence). The CDR3 totals 16 residues. In nucleotides, the CDR3 is TGTGCCAGTAGCCTACAGGGGACAGAATCCACAGATACGCAGTATTTT. Its translation is CASSLQGTESTDTQYF.

The rearrangement joins TRBV9 to TRBJ1-6; TRBD1 is a possible D gene (5 bases). This CDR3 has 16 residues. Germline V gene data show CDR1 as SGDLS and CDR2 as YYNGEE. V lost 0 bases to trimming and J lost 6 bases, with 13 bases between them. The DNA for the CDR3 is TGTGCCAGCAGCGTAGAGGGCTGGCAGGGTAATTCACCCCTCCACTTT. Amino acid sequence: CASSVEGWQGNSPLHF.

This chain connects TRBV18 to TRBJ1-1, with D tentatively TRBD1 (6 bases). Trimming took off 6 bases at V and 3 bases at J, with 17 bases between the two ends. This CDR3 spans 15 amino acids. CDR1 and CDR2 (germline): KGHSH, LQKENI. CDR3 DNA sequence: TGTGCCAGCTCCCTAACCCGTAGACAGGACACTGAAGCTTTCTTT. Residues: CASSLTRRQDTEAFF.

The chain combines TRBV6-2 or TRBV6-3 with TRBJ2-3; 15 nucleotides match TRBD2. This CDR3 is 17 amino acids long. V was clipped by 4 bases and J by 6 bases; unmatched bases: 8. The germline CDR1 and CDR2 sequences are MNHEY and SVGEGT. Here the CDR3 DNA reads TGTGCCAGCAGTTCCGGACTAGCGGGGGGGCTGGGTGATACGCAGTATTTT. Protein: CASSSGLAGGLGDTQYF.

This clone appeared a single time. V gene TRBV6-2 or TRBV6-3 combines with J gene TRBJ2-2; 10 bases line up with TRBD2. There are 15 residues in the CDR3. The J segment lost 5 bases and the V segment lost 6 bases, leaving 6 bases of the junction unmatched. Germline CDR1 and CDR2: MNHEY and SVGEGT. CDR3 DNA: TGTGCCAGCAGCAGAAGCGGGGGGGCTACCGGGGAGCTGTTTTTT. Translation gives CASSRSGGATGELFF.

The chain joins TRBV6-5 to TRBJ2-1; the D is unclear. The CDR3 has 14 amino acids. Trimming took off 5 bases at V and 7 bases at J, with 15 bases between the two ends. CDR1 and CDR2 (germline): MNHEY, SVGAGI. The CDR3 DNA reads TGTGCCAGCAGTAGAACGAACGCGGCGAATGAGCAGTTCTTC. It yields the protein CASSRTNAANEQFF.

The J gene is TRBJ2-5, the V gene TRBV5-6; a possible D gene is TRBD2 (6 bases). This CDR3 spans 13 amino acids. CDR1 is SGHDT and CDR2 is YYEEEE in the germline V gene. Trimming removed 4 bases at V and 5 bases at J, with 12 bases between. The CDR3 is CASSAGRWETQYF. In nucleotides, the CDR3 is TGTGCCAGCAGCGCGGGACGGTGGGAGACCCAGTACTTC.

V gene TRBV7-2 combines with J gene TRBJ2-6; no reliable D call. CDR1 and CDR2 (germline): SGHTA, FQGNSA. This CDR3 is built from 16 residues. The ends were cut back, 1 base at V and 0 bases at J, with 7 bases in the middle. The CDR3 loop reads CASSLDPGSGANVLTF. DNA of the CDR3: TGTGCCAGCAGCTTAGACCCGGGCTCTGGGGCCAACGTCCTGACTTTC.

The table lists this clone with a count of one. The chain couples TRBV6-4 to TRBJ1-1; 7 positions agree with TRBD1. This CDR3 region has 16 residues. Germline V gene lookup returns CDR1 MRHNA and CDR2 SNTAGT. The junction had 9 bases not matched to a gene; V was cut back by 5 bases and J by 0 bases. CDR3 in DNA: TGTGCCAGCAGTCGAGAGCCTCAGGGGGTGAACACTGAAGCTTTCTTT. It yields the protein CASSREPQGVNTEAFF.

This clone was recorded only once. This chain links TRBV29-1 with TRBJ2-5; 8 nucleotides agree with TRBD1. Losses at the gene ends were 5 bases for V and 5 bases for J; bases not matched to a gene: 7. Germline V lookup: CDR1 SQVTM, CDR2 ANQGSEA. This CDR3 is built from 13 residues. CDR3 bases: TGCAGCGTTACCGACAGGGGAGTCGAGACCCAGTACTTC. Translation: CSVTDRGVETQYF.

The rearrangement links TRBV7-8 to TRBJ2-3, with TRBD2 matching over 9 bases. Trimming at V came to 1 base and at J to 1 base, leaving 3 bases not matched to a gene. Germline V CDR1 and CDR2: SGHVS, FQNEAQ. The CDR3 is made up of 16 amino acids. In nucleotides, the CDR3 is TGTGCCAGCAGCTTAGAGGCTAGCGGGGGCACAGATACGCAGTATTTT. Translating it yields CASSLEASGGTDTQYF.

The chain is built from TRBV15 and TRBJ2-5; 10 nucleotides agree with TRBD1. J was trimmed by 5 bases and V by 0 bases; bases with no gene match: 12. The germline V gene has CDR1 LNHNV and CDR2 YYDKDF (reference sequence). CDR3 size: 18 residues. DNA for the CDR3: TGTGCCACCAGCAGAGATGGAGCGACAGGGGGCCGGGGGGAGACCCAGTACTTC. It encodes CATSRDGATGGRGETQYF. Filled out from reference TRBV15 and TRBJ2-5, the complete variable domain reads DAMVIQNPRYQVTQFGKPVTLSCSQTLNHNVMYWYQQKSSQAPKLLFHYYDKDFNNEADTPDNFQSRRPNTSFCFLDIRSPGLGDTAMYLCATSRDGATGGRGETQYFGPGTRLLVL.

This clone has only one observation. The chain carries TRBV3-1 (or the pseudogene TRBV3-2) and TRBJ2-5, with D uncertain. Per germline, CDR1 LGHDT and CDR2 YNNKEL (reference sequence). The CDR3 runs to 11 residues. V was cut by 4 bases and J by 4 bases, with 4 bases left in between. As DNA, the CDR3 is TGTGCCAGCAGCCTGAGAGAGACCCAGTACTTC. It specifies CASSLRETQYF.

This rearrangement joins TRBV9 to TRBJ2-7; TRBD2 agrees at 8 bases. The junction had 5 bases not matched to a gene; V was cut back by 2 bases and J by 4 bases. The CDR3 runs to 14 residues. The germline V gene has CDR1 SGDLS and CDR2 YYNGEE. DNA for the CDR3: TGTGCCAGCAGCGTGGGGACTAGACATTACGAGCAGTACTTC. Translation gives CASSVGTRHYEQYF.

This clone was picked up a small number of times. The J gene is TRBJ2-7, the V gene TRBV7-3; 10 positions agree with TRBD1. CDR3 length: 14 amino acids. CDR1 SGHTA and CDR2 FQGTGA come from the germline V gene. Unmatched junction bases numbered 6, after V lost 5 bases and J lost 5 bases. In nucleotides, the CDR3 is TGTGCCAGCAGCCCCGGGACAGGGGACGACGAGCAGTACTTC. Protein product: CASSPGTGDDEQYF.

V gene TRBV9 combines with J gene TRBJ2-1; 9 bases are shared with TRBD2. V shed 5 bases and J 7 bases; nucleotides not matched to a gene: 10. In germline, CDR1 is SGDLS, CDR2 YYNGEE. This CDR3 contains 15 residues. The CDR3 sequence: CASSGAAGGKNEQFF. CDR3 nucleotides: TGTGCCAGCAGTGGGGCGGCGGGGGGGAAGAATGAGCAGTTCTTC.

The chain carries TRBV7-2 and TRBJ2-2; TRBD2 matches 9 bases. V lost 7 bases, J lost 1 base, and 1 base stayed unmatched. Germline V lookup: CDR1 SGHTA, CDR2 FQGNSA. This CDR3 spans 14 amino acids. The CDR3 here is CASISGGNTGELFF. The CDR3 DNA sequence: TGTGCCAGCATTAGCGGGGGGAACACCGGGGAGCTGTTTTTT.

The J gene is TRBJ1-2, the V gene TRBV11-2; tentative D call: TRBD1 (5 bases). CDR1 and CDR2 (germline): SGHAT, FQNNGV. This CDR3 contains 15 residues. V lost 1 base to trimming and J lost 8 bases, with 17 bases between them. In DNA form, the CDR3 reads TGTGCCAGCAGCTTAGCAGCCCAGGGCCTTAGCGGCTACACCTTC. The encoded protein is CASSLAAQGLSGYTF.

V and J are TRBV11-2 and TRBJ1-4; D is perhaps TRBD1 (5 bases). Germline CDR1 SGHAT, CDR2 FQNNGV. The V and J ends lost 5 bases and 7 bases respectively, with 14 bases between them. The CDR3 totals 14 residues. CDR3 in DNA: TGTGCCAGCAGCCCCAGGGTAGGGGCTGAAAAACTGTTTTTT. This codes for CASSPRVGAEKLFF.

This chain joins TRBV19 and TRBJ1-2, with D possibly being TRBD1 (5 bases). Germline CDR1 and CDR2: LNHDA and SQIVND (reference sequence). Trimming shortened V by 1 base and J by 7 bases, and 10 bases separated the two germline ends. This CDR3 comprises 13 residues. The CDR3 coding sequence is TGTGCCAGTAGTATAGGGGGCAGTCGTGGCTACACCTTC. Encoded protein: CASSIGGSRGYTF. Based on the CDR3 plus reference TRBV19 and TRBJ1-2, the full variable domain is DGGITQSPKYLFRKEGQNVTLSCEQNLNHDAMYWYRQDPGQGLRLIYYSQIVNDFQKGDIAEGYSVSREKKESFPLTVTSAQKNPTAFYLCASSIGGSRGYTFGSGTRLTVV.